This T cell receptor beta chain was profiled in a study of T cell repertoires in cytomegalovirus infection. Using its own MiXCR run on the reads, TCRdb lists one record per CDR3 protein. Of 450,000 to 600,000 distinct CDR3 sequences detected, about 33% appear once; the ten largest clones hold 15% to 20%. Whole-study findings and limits: Based on cumulative public TCR beta family frequency, carriers of CMV plus the relevant HLA were identified.

Comment on this clonotype: Its antigen is as yet unknown.

This receptor was obtained from a human donor in good health (CMV status not recorded). Some clones in this sample may be carry-over from other donors' samples. The sequencing used cultured PBMCs, collected from culture after CMV antigen stimulation.

For the CDR3, the DNA is TGTGCCAGCAGCGTAGATGGGGCATTCAATGAGCAGTTCTTC. It specifies CASSVDGAFNEQFF. The chain is built from TRBV9 and TRBJ2-1; weak D call: TRBD1 (5 bases). Trimming cost V 0 bases and J 6 bases, with 10 bases left between them. Germline CDR1 is SGDLS and CDR2 is YYNGEE. The CDR3 contains 14 residues.